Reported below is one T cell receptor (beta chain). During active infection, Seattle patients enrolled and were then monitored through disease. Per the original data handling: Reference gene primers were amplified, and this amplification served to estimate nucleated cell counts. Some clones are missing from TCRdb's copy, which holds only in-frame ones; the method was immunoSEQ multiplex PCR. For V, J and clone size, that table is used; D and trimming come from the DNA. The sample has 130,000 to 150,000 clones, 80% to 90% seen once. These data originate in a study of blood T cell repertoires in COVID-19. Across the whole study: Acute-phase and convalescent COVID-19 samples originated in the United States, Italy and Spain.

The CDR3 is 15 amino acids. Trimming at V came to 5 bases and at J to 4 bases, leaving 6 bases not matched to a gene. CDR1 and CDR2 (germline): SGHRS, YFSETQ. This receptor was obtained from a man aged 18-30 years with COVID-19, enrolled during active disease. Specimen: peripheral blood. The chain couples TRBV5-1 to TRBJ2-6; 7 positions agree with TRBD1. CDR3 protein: CASSRQGTGANVLTF. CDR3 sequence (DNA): TGCGCCAGCAGTCGACAGGGAACCGGGGCCAACGTCCTGACTTTC.